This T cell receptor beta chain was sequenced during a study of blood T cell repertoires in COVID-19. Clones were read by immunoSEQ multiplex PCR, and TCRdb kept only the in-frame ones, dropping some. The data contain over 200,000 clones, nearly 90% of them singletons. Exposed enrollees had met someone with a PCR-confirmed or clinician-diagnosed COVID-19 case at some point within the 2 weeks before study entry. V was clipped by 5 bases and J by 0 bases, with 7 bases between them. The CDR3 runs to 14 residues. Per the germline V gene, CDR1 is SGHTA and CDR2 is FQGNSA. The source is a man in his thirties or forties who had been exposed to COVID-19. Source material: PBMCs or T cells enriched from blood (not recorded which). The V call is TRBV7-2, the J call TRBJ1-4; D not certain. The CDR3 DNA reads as TGTGCCAGCAGCCCTAGGCCAACTAATGAAAAACTGTTTTTT. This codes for CASSPRPTNEKLFF.